The next 10 T cell receptor beta chains were all read from a single sample in a study of cytomegalovirus exposure and HLA in healthy donors. The study ran its PCR with 60 Vbeta and 13 Jbeta primers. Method: immunoSEQ multiplex PCR; TCRdb's copy keeps in-frame clones and lacks some. The sample has over 100,000 clones; more than 75% are singletons. The sequenced material came from PBMCs. The receptors shown here come from a male donor in good health and CMV-seronegative.

This chain joins TRBV5-6 and TRBJ1-1, with D possibly matching TRBD1 (5 bases). Germline V CDR1 and CDR2: SGHDT, YYEEEE. The length of the CDR3 is 13 residues. V dropped 3 bases and J dropped 1 base, with 7 bases sitting between them. CDR3 nucleotides: TGTGCCAGCAGCTCTCAGGGGAACACTGAAGCTTTCTTT. It specifies CASSSQGNTEAFF.

This clone was observed a few times. This chain uses TRBV4-1 with TRBJ2-7; weak D call: TRBD2 (5 bases). Germline CDR1 is MGHRA and CDR2 is YSYEKL. With 0 bases removed from V and 6 bases from J, the gap between germline ends came to 15 bases. CDR3 length: 15 amino acids. The CDR3 reads CASSQDRAGLREQYF. CDR3 DNA sequence: TGCGCCAGCAGCCAAGATCGGGCAGGACTCCGCGAGCAGTACTTC.

This clone was seen only once. The CDR3 spells CASSGAGYSNQPQHF. CDR3 bases: TGTGCCAGCAGTGGGGCAGGGTATAGCAATCAGCCCCAGCATTTT. V and J are TRBV2 and TRBJ1-5; TRBD1 might be the D (5 bases). This CDR3 is built from 15 residues. CDR1 is SNHLY, CDR2 FYNNEI, per germline. V lost 4 bases, J lost 0 bases, and 10 bases lay in between.

The chain couples TRBV30 to TRBJ2-7; D might be TRBD2 (5 bases). Germline V gene sequence: CDR1 GTSNPN, CDR2 SVGIG (reference sequence). V was cut by 1 base and J by 7 bases, with 11 bases left in between. The CDR3 is made up of 12 amino acids. CDR3 bases: TGTGCCTGGAGTGCAGGACTGCAAGAGCAGTACTTC. Amino acids: CAWSAGLQEQYF.

The genes are TRBV2 and TRBJ2-5; 13 bases fit TRBD2. CDR1 is SNHLY, CDR2 FYNNEI, per germline. The CDR3 extends over 16 amino acids. The trim removed 3 bases at V and 0 bases at J, leaving 1 base unmatched. Here the CDR3 reads CASSDGLAGDQETQYF. The CDR3 DNA is TGTGCCAGCAGTGACGGACTAGCGGGGGACCAAGAGACCCAGTACTTC.

As regards this clone: At one boundary the junction diverges from the germline segment, which might be a read error. The rearrangement links TRBV9 to TRBJ2-1; 9 bases are a match to TRBD2. The CDR3 sequence is 15 residues long. CDR1 is SGDLS and CDR2 is YYNGEE in the germline V gene. In nucleotides, the CDR3 is TGTGCCAGCAGCTTCAAGCGGGGGGTCTACAGTGAGCAGTTCTTC. Amino acid sequence: CASSFKRGVYSEQFF.

This clone has only a few counts. J is TRBJ1-1 and V is TRBV29-1, with D perhaps matching TRBD1 (6 bases). The CDR3 is made up of 11 amino acids. Germline CDR1 reads SQVTM; CDR2 reads ANQGSEA. V was trimmed by 8 bases and J by 8 bases, leaving 15 bases between them. Here the CDR3 reads CSSIFGTEAFF. CDR3 bases: TGCAGCTCCATATTTGGGACAGAAGCTTTCTTT.

This clone was detected only once. The V call is TRBV9, the J call TRBJ2-5; 14 bases align to TRBD2. The CDR3 is 16 amino acids. CDR1 is SGDLS, CDR2 YYNGEE, per germline. With V trimmed by 3 bases and J by 5 bases, 6 bases remained unmatched. This CDR3 reads CASSGLAGGQGETQYF. The CDR3 bases are TGTGCCAGCAGCGGACTAGCGGGGGGGCAGGGTGAGACCCAGTACTTC.

The rearrangement joins TRBV19 to TRBJ2-2, with D possibly TRBD2 on 6 matching bases. CDR3 length equals 15 residues. V lost 5 bases to trimming and J lost 1 base, with 11 bases between them. In germline, CDR1 is LNHDA, CDR2 SQIVND (reference sequence). The CDR3 bases are TGTGCCAGTAGTCTCCACGGGGGGAACACCGGGGAGCTGTTTTTT. It yields the protein CASSLHGGNTGELFF.

This clone was detected ten times or more. J is TRBJ1-1 and V is TRBV11-3; perhaps TRBD1 as D (5 bases). Germline CDR1 SGHNT, CDR2 YENEEA. There are 13 residues in the CDR3. The ends were cut back, 4 bases at V and 0 bases at J, with 6 bases in the middle. CDR3 loop: CASSWTLNTEAFF. Here the CDR3 DNA reads TGTGCCAGCAGCTGGACATTGAACACTGAAGCTTTCTTT. The full variable domain, in which reference TRBV11-3 and TRBJ1-1 provide the parts outside the CDR3, is EAGVVQSPRYKIIEKKQPVAFWCNPISGHNTLYWYLQNLGQGPELLIRYENEEAVDDSQLPKDRFSAERLKGVDSTLKIQPAELGDSAVYLCASSWTLNTEAFFGQGTRLTVV.